Listed below are T cell receptor beta chains from one sample, sequenced in a study of Ad26.COV2.S vaccination and SARS-CoV-2 variants. Generated by immunoSEQ multiplex PCR, the TCRdb table keeps only in-frame clones and is missing some. The sample yields about 400,000 clones, around 91% seen once. The sample here was peripheral blood, taken in a trial of Ad26.COV2.S vaccine versus placebo. The receptors originated from a person between 18 and 60 years old who received the Ad26.COV2.S COVID-19 vaccine or a placebo. The CDR3 runs from the conserved cysteine through the conserved F or W. A D gene is named only where the DNA matches it firmly. Clone size is not always given. Where it is, it says once, few, many or a class for expanded clones.

V gene	clone size	D gene	J gene	CDR3 protein	CDR3 DNA
TRBV27	-	-	TRBJ1-2	CASSLSLSVGYTF	TGTGCCAGCAGTTTATCCTTGAGTGTTGGCTACACCTTC
TRBV4-2	few	TRBD1	TRBJ1-4	CASSQEEGQGWEKLFF	TGTGCCAGCAGCCAAGAAGAGGGACAGGGGTGGGAAAAACTGTTTTTT
TRBV24-1	-	-	TRBJ2-1	CATWDWAGGGEQFF	TGTGCCACCTGGGACTGGGCCGGCGGAGGTGAGCAGTTCTTC
TRBV11-3	-	-	TRBJ2-1	CASSQGRLSSDEQFF	TGTGCCAGCAGCCAGGGGAGACTGAGCAGCGATGAGCAGTTCTTC
TRBV4-1	once	-	TRBJ2-5	CASGAPTQYF	TGCGCCAGCGGCGCCCCGACCCAGTACTTC
TRBV7-2	-	-	TRBJ2-7	CASRPGRGTAGYEQYF	TGTGCCAGCAGACCCGGACGGGGAACAGCGGGCTACGAGCAGTACTTC
TRBV5-1	-	-	TRBJ1-2	CASSLAGDYGYTF	TGCGCCAGCAGCTTGGCGGGTGACTATGGCTACACCTTC
TRBV7-9	-	-	TRBJ2-5	CASSFGPTGTTQYF	TGTGCCAGCAGCTTCGGGCCTACGGGAACGACCCAGTACTTC
TRBV11-3	-	-	TRBJ2-1	CASSPREPGRHEQFF	TGTGCCAGCAGCCCCCGGGAGCCGGGTAGACATGAGCAGTTCTTC
TRBV27	-	TRBD2	TRBJ2-5	CASSPSGTSGSTETQYF	TGTGCCAGCAGCCCATCGGGGACTAGCGGGAGTACAGAGACCCAGTACTTC
TRBV6-1	-	-	TRBJ1-2	CASSDYRGIYGYTF	TGTGCCAGCAGTGATTATCGGGGGATCTATGGCTACACCTTC
TRBV7-3	-	-	TRBJ2-6	CASSSHPGANVLTF	TGTGCCAGCAGCTCCCATCCGGGGGCCAACGTCCTGACTTTC
TRBV18	-	-	TRBJ2-3	CASSPPFAPDLGTDTQYF	TGTGCCAGCTCACCACCTTTCGCTCCGGATTTGGGCACAGATACGCAGTATTTT
TRBV7-8	-	-	TRBJ2-1	CASSPIIGLYNEQFF	TGTGCCAGCAGCCCCATCATTGGGCTGTACAATGAGCAGTTCTTC
TRBV13	-	-	TRBJ1-5	CASSLGTDQPQHF	TGTGCCAGCAGCTTAGGCACCGATCAGCCCCAGCATTTT
TRBV5-1	-	-	TRBJ2-1	CASGLTGESSYNEQFF	TGCGCCAGCGGACTCACGGGGGAGAGCTCCTACAATGAGCAGTTCTTC
TRBV11-2	-	-	TRBJ2-7	CALSASAVSYEQYF	TGTGCCCTCTCGGCCAGCGCCGTTTCCTACGAGCAGTACTTC
TRBV11-3	-	-	TRBJ2-2	CASSSRGQNTGELFF	TGTGCCAGCAGCTCCCGGGGACAGAACACCGGGGAGCTGTTTTTT
TRBV12-5	-	TRBD2	TRBJ2-3	CASGRGLAATDTQYF	TGTGCTAGTGGCCGGGGACTAGCGGCCACAGATACGCAGTATTTT
TRBV19	-	TRBD2	TRBJ2-5	CASSTSGGRETQYF	TGTGCCAGTAGTACCTCGGGGGGAAGAGAGACCCAGTACTTC
TRBV19	-	TRBD1	TRBJ2-3	CASTGTGGATDTQYF	TGTGCCAGTACCGGGACAGGGGGCGCGACAGATACGCAGTATTTT
TRBV6-4	-	-	TRBJ2-5	CASSDPRTQTQYF	TGTGCCAGCAGTGACCCTAGAACGCAGACCCAGTACTTC
TRBV30	-	TRBD1	TRBJ2-5	CAWSRDRGLVETQYF	TGTGCCTGGAGTCGGGACAGGGGGCTGGTGGAGACCCAGTACTTC
TRBV15	once	-	TRBJ1-1	CATSRDPTTNTEAFF	TGTGCCACCAGCAGAGATCCCACAACGAACACTGAAGCTTTCTTT
TRBV24-1	few	TRBD2	TRBJ2-1	CATSDSSGITYNEQFF	TGTGCCACCAGTGATTCGAGCGGGATCACCTACAATGAGCAGTTCTTC
TRBV7-7	-	-	TRBJ2-5	CASSQQRVGQETQYF	TGTGCCAGCAGCCAACAGCGGGTAGGACAAGAGACCCAGTACTTC
TRBV29-1	-	TRBD1	TRBJ2-1	CSVLTGGRVGLGNSNEQFF	TGCAGCGTTTTAACAGGGGGTCGGGTAGGGCTAGGGAACTCAAATGAGCAGTTCTTC
TRBV6-2/TRBV6-3	once	TRBD1	TRBJ2-7	CASSSRRQGPYEQYF	TGTGCCAGCAGTTCCCGTCGACAGGGTCCCTACGAGCAGTACTTC
TRBV6-2/TRBV6-3	-	TRBD2	TRBJ2-7	CASSSLQRGAYEQYF	TGTGCCAGCAGTTCCCTCCAGCGGGGAGCCTACGAGCAGTACTTC
TRBV7-6	-	-	TRBJ1-1	CASSLDRNTEAFF	TGTGCCAGCAGCCTAGACAGGAACACTGAAGCTTTCTTT
TRBV3-1/TRBV3-2	-	-	TRBJ2-7	CASSQVPGSSYEQYF	TGTGCCAGCAGCCAAGTACCGGGGAGCTCCTACGAGCAGTACTTC
TRBV11-2	-	-	TRBJ2-1	CASSLGGVPSYNEQFF	TGTGCCAGCAGCTTGGGTGGGGTTCCCTCCTACAATGAGCAGTTCTTC
TRBV28	-	-	TRBJ2-7	CASSLGGSLNEQYF	TGTGCCAGCAGTTTGGGGGGCAGCCTCAACGAGCAGTACTTC
TRBV5-1	once	-	TRBJ1-2	CASSPDMFGYTF	TGCGCCAGCAGCCCGGACATGTTTGGCTACACCTTC
TRBV5-5	-	-	TRBJ1-2	CASSLDIYGYTF	TGTGCCAGCAGCTTGGATATCTATGGCTACACCTTC
TRBV18	-	TRBD1	TRBJ1-2	CASSPPGQGMYYGYTF	TGTGCCAGCTCACCACCTGGACAGGGCATGTACTATGGCTACACCTTC
TRBV3-1/TRBV3-2	-	-	TRBJ2-2	CASSTEVAGELFF	TGTGCCAGCAGCACGGAAGTGGCCGGGGAGCTGTTTTTT
TRBV5-1	-	-	TRBJ2-2	CASSLKVIGVTGELFF	TGCGCCAGCAGCTTGAAAGTCATAGGGGTAACCGGGGAGCTGTTTTTT
TRBV7-9	-	TRBD2	TRBJ2-7	CASSQSERGYEQYF	TGTGCCAGCAGCCAAAGTGAGCGGGGGTACGAGCAGTACTTC
TRBV19	-	-	TRBJ1-6	CASSIEPNSPLHF	TGTGCCAGTAGTATAGAGCCTAATTCACCCCTCCACTTT
TRBV4-2	-	-	TRBJ2-1	CASSQVSGVEPTGSQFF	TGTGCCAGCAGCCAAGTTTCCGGCGTAGAGCCTACGGGCTCGCAGTTCTTC
TRBV14	-	-	TRBJ1-1	CASSRGLRITEAFF	TGTGCCAGCAGCCGGGGACTACGGATCACTGAAGCTTTCTTT
TRBV4-2	-	TRBD2	TRBJ2-3	CASSHAGTSGFGDTDTQYF	TGTGCCAGCAGCCATGCCGGGACTAGCGGGTTCGGTGACACAGATACGCAGTATTTT
TRBV11-3	-	-	TRBJ1-2	CASSLETGLDGYTF	TGTGCCAGCAGCTTAGAGACAGGTCTGGATGGCTACACCTTC
TRBV9	-	-	TRBJ2-3	CASSPRPGAVERDTQYF	TGTGCCAGCAGCCCCCGTCCTGGGGCAGTGGAGAGGGATACGCAGTATTTT
TRBV5-4	-	-	TRBJ2-5	CASSEDGETQYF	TGTGCCAGCAGCGAGGACGGAGAGACCCAGTACTTC
TRBV5-8	-	-	TRBJ2-7	CASSPPPSGYEQYF	TGTGCCAGCAGCCCGCCCCCGTCGGGCTACGAGCAGTACTTC
TRBV7-2	-	-	TRBJ2-3	CASSKIITAPQRYF	TGTGCCAGCAGCAAAATTATTACGGCCCCTCAGCGGTATTTT
TRBV5-6	once	TRBD2	TRBJ2-5	CASSLGGGAETQYF	TGTGCCAGCAGTTTGGGGGGAGGGGCCGAGACCCAGTACTTC
TRBV6-5	once	TRBD2	TRBJ2-1	CATATSGGYNEQFF	TGTGCCACTGCGACTAGCGGGGGCTACAATGAGCAGTTCTTC
TRBV29-1	-	TRBD2	TRBJ2-1	CSASGRTSSYNEQFF	TGCAGCGCTAGCGGGAGGACGAGCTCCTACAATGAGCAGTTCTTC
TRBV19	-	-	TRBJ2-1	CASTGFGSSYNEQFF	TGTGCCAGTACCGGCTTCGGGAGCTCCTACAATGAGCAGTTCTTC
TRBV27	once	TRBD1	TRBJ1-6	CASRQGVAYNSPLHF	TGTGCCAGCAGACAGGGGGTCGCCTATAATTCACCCCTCCACTTT
TRBV28	few	-	TRBJ1-5	CASSVRDTFSKPQHF	TGTGCCAGCAGTGTCCGGGACACTTTTTCTAAGCCCCAGCATTTT
TRBV5-6	-	-	TRBJ1-1	CASSWGPRGTEAFF	TGTGCCAGCAGCTGGGGTCCCAGGGGCACTGAAGCTTTCTTT
TRBV14	-	TRBD2	TRBJ2-1	CASSLLAGGYNEQFF	TGTGCCAGCAGCCTACTAGCGGGAGGGTACAATGAGCAGTTCTTC
TRBV6-1	-	TRBD2	TRBJ2-7	CASSEGGRGYYEQYF	TGTGCCAGCAGTGAAGGCGGGAGAGGGTACTACGAGCAGTACTTC
TRBV19	few	-	TRBJ1-2	CASSTTGQGMGYTF	TGTGCCAGTAGTACCACAGGTCAGGGGATGGGCTACACCTTC